Included here is one T cell receptor (beta chain) sequence, with context. These data are taken from a study of cytomegalovirus exposure and HLA in healthy donors. Study overall: Out of approximately 170 million T cells, an earlier analysis found 117 million unique TCR beta sequences in total.

PCR amplification relied on 60 Vbeta primers (plus 13 Jbeta primers). Sequencing used immunoSEQ multiplex PCR; TCRdb keeps in-frame clones, though not all of them. This table has tens of thousands of clones, 65% appearing once. This CDR3 spans 12 amino acids. Germline CDR1 is LNHDA and CDR2 is SQIVND (reference sequence). V dropped 0 bases and J dropped 5 bases, with 5 bases sitting between them. The specimen sequenced was PBMCs. This clonotype originated in a woman between 50 and 59 years old in good health and CMV-seropositive. This chain links TRBV19 with TRBJ2-7; D ambiguous. This CDR3 reads CASSIEADEQYF. In nucleotides, the CDR3 is TGTGCCAGTAGTATAGAAGCTGACGAGCAGTACTTC.